This T cell receptor beta chain appears in the sequencing data of a study of Graves' ophthalmopathy and Graves' hyperthyroidism. In the study overall: Ahead of any treatment, peripheral blood was obtained at the initial diagnosis.

Amplification from RNA transcripts yielded the TCR beta CDR3 regions. First-round RT-PCR with HTBI primers preceded a second-round multiplex PCR. TCRdb reprocessed the multiplex PCR reads with MiXCR, giving one entry per CDR3 protein. Among some 380,000 distinct CDR3 sequences listed, 15% to 17% were seen once. This clonotype was seen more than once but under ten times. The diagnosis combined clinical symptoms, thyroxine, TRAb, thyroid ultrasound and orbital computed tomography scans. This clonotype was sampled from a woman aged 18-35 years with stable Graves' hyperthyroidism. Sequencing input: peripheral blood.

CDR3 sequence reads: CSAFIIKGGMNTEAFF. The CDR3 coding sequence is TGCAGTGCATTCATTATTAAGGGTGGAATGAACACTGAAGCTTTCTTT. The rearrangement uses TRBV20-1 and TRBJ1-1; D is uncertain. The germline V and J ends were trimmed by 6 bases and 0 bases, with 20 bases remaining between them. The CDR3 runs to 16 residues. Germline CDR1 reads DFQATT; CDR2 reads SNEGSKA (reference sequence).